This T cell receptor beta chain is drawn from a study of blood T cell repertoires in COVID-19. As originally analysed: Counts of nucleated cells, estimated from reference gene primer amplification, were obtained. Some clones are missing from TCRdb's copy, which holds only in-frame ones; the method was immunoSEQ multiplex PCR. That table is the source of V, J and clone size, and D and trimming were worked out from the DNA. The data show approximately 93,000 clones, roughly 71% seen once. This CDR3 spans 14 amino acids. Per the germline V gene, CDR1 is SGHNT and CDR2 is YYREEE (reference sequence). V gave up 0 bases and J gave up 0 bases, with 6 bases separating them.

Sequencing was performed on peripheral blood. The chain joins TRBV5-4 to TRBJ1-1; weak D call: TRBD1 (5 bases). This TCR was recovered from a woman older than 75 with acute or convalescent COVID-19. As DNA, the CDR3 is TGTGCCAGCAGCTTGGCAGGGATGAACACTGAAGCTTTCTTT. This encodes CASSLAGMNTEAFF. Using reference TRBV5-4 and TRBJ1-1 for the parts outside the CDR3, the full variable domain is ETGVTQSPTHLIKTRGQQVTLRCSSQSGHNTVSWYQQALGQGPQFIFQYYREEENGRGNFPPRFSGLQFPNYSSELNVNALELDDSALYLCASSLAGMNTEAFFGQGTRLTVV.